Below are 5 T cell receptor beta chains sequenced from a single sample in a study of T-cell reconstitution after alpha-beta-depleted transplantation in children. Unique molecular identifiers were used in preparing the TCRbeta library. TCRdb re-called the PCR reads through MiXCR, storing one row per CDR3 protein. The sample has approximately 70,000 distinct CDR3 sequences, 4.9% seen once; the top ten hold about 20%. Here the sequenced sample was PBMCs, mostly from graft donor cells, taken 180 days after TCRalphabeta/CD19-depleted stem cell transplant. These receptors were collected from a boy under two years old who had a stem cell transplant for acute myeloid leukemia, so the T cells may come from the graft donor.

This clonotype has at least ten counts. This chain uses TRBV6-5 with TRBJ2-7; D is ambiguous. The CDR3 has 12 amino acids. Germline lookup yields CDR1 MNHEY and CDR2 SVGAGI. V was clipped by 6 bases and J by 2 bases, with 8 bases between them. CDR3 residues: CASSPDAYEQYF. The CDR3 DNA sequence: TGTGCCAGCAGCCCCGACGCCTACGAGCAGTACTTC.

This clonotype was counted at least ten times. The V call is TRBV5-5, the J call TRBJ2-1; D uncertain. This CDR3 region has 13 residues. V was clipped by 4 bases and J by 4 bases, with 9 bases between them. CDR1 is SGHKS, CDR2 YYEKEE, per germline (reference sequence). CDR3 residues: CASSQTVYNEQFF. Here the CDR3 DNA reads TGTGCCAGCAGCCAAACCGTATACAATGAGCAGTTCTTC.

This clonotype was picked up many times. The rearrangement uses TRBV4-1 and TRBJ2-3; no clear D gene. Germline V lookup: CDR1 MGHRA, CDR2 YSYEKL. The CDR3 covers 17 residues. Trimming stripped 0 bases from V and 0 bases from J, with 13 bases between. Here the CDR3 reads CASSQEVAPPSTDTQYF. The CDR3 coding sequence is TGCGCCAGCAGCCAAGAAGTCGCGCCTCCTAGCACAGATACGCAGTATTTT.

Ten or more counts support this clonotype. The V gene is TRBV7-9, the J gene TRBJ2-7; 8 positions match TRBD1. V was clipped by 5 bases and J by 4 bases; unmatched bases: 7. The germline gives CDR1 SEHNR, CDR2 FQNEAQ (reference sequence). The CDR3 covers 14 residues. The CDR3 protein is CASSRTGSGYEQYF. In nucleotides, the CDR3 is TGTGCCAGCAGCAGGACAGGGTCAGGGTACGAGCAGTACTTC.

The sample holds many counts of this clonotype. The CDR3 sequence: CASSLAEGGMQYF. The CDR3 DNA is TGTGCCAGCAGTTTAGCGGAAGGGGGAATGCAGTATTTT. The chain is built from TRBV12-3 or TRBV12-4 and TRBJ2-3, with a tentative D call TRBD1 (6 bases). This CDR3 spans 13 amino acids. V was pared by 0 bases and J by 11 bases, with 12 bases between.